The entry below gives a single TCR beta chain sequence along with its context. The data are from a study of blood T cell repertoires in COVID-19. Turning to the study itself: Whether acute or convalescent, the COVID-19 samples came from the United States, Italy and Spain.

Participants were placed into cohorts based on the clinical history they reported. Cohort 3 donors counted as recovered after two negative PCRs, clearance, or resolved symptoms. Per the original methods: The assay estimated nucleated cells by amplifying reference gene primers. This table comes from immunoSEQ multiplex PCR, and its TCRdb copy is limited to in-frame clones, with some not included. From that table come the V and J calls and clone size; the DNA was used to work out D and trimming. The repertoire holds approximately 290,000 clones, with 75% to 90% as singletons. Trimming took off 2 bases at V and 0 bases at J, with 9 bases between the two ends. Per the germline V gene, CDR1 is MNHEY and CDR2 is SMNVEV (reference sequence). The CDR3 covers 15 residues.

The receptor's source is a woman in her 30s who had recovered from COVID-19. The chain is built from TRBV27 and TRBJ2-3; weak D call: TRBD2 (6 bases). Sequenced sample: PBMCs or T cells enriched from blood (not recorded which). The CDR3 DNA sequence: TGTGCCAGCAGTTTACGTGGGACTAGCACAGATACGCAGTATTTT. Translated: CASSLRGTSTDTQYF.